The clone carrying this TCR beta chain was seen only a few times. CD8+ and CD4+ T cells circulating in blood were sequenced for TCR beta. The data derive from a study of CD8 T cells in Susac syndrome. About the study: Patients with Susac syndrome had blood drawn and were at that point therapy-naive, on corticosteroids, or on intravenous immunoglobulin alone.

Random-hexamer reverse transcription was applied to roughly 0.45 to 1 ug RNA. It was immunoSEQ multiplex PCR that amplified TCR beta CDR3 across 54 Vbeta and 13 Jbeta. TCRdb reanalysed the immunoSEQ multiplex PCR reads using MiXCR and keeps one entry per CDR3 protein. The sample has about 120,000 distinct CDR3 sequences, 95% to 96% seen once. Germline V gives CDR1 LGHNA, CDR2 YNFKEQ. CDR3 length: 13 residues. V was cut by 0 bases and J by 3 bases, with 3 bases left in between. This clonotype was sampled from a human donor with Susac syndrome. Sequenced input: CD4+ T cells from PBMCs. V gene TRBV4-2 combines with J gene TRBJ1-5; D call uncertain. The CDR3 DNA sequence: TGTGCCAGCAGCCAAGATTACAATCAGCCCCAGCATTTT. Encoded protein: CASSQDYNQPQHF.